This section outlines one T cell receptor (beta chain) sequence together with its context. What it recognizes is unknown. Clones were read by immunoSEQ multiplex PCR, and TCRdb kept only the in-frame ones, dropping some. The data contain hundreds of thousands of clones, more than 75% of them singletons. The CDR3 runs 16 residues. The V and J ends lost 5 bases and 3 bases, in that order; junction bases with no gene match: 8. Germline lookup yields CDR1 SEHNR and CDR2 FQNEAQ (reference sequence). This entry is derived from a study of Ad26.COV2.S vaccination and SARS-CoV-2 variants. Study at large: Donor was in the COV1001 Ad26.COV2.S trial arm.

Treatment of the sample: around 19 received Ad26.COV2.S at low or high dose, single or two shots; about 5 received placebo; per-sample allocation not given. Samples came from day 63 after the first vaccine or placebo injection. In the vaccine, an Ad26 vector expressed the SARS-CoV-2 spike of the Wuhan strain. Study-level results: CD8+ and CD4+ T cells specific for spike reportedly responded with substantial breadth after vaccination. Individuals receiving vaccine had higher spike-specific TCR breadth than placebo recipients did.

The receptor was derived from a person aged 18-65 years who received the Ad26.COV2.S COVID-19 vaccine or a placebo. The sequences come from peripheral blood, collected in a trial of Ad26.COV2.S vaccine versus placebo. The chain recombines TRBV7-9 with TRBJ2-2; 8 nucleotides match TRBD2. The CDR3 region is CASSPRGAGDTGELFF. The CDR3, as DNA: TGTGCCAGCAGCCCGCGGGGGGCGGGTGACACCGGGGAGCTGTTTTTT.